The T cell receptor (beta chain) described here comes from a study of blood T cell repertoires in COVID-19. For the study at large: Both acute and convalescent COVID-19 samples were obtained from the United States, Italy and Spain. T cells, B-cell-depleted T cells, or PBMCs provided the cDNA or gDNA that served as material.

Authors' processing steps: It was from reference gene primer amplification that nucleated cell counts were estimated. TCRdb's copy holds only in-frame clones and misses some; the assay was immunoSEQ multiplex PCR. Clonal size and the V and J genes are those of that table, whereas D and trimming came from the DNA. The sample has some 700,000 clones; over 80% are singletons. Trimming cost V 2 bases and J 4 bases, with 11 bases left between them. The CDR3 contains 15 residues. The germline V gene has CDR1 LNHDA and CDR2 SQIVND (reference sequence). This sequence originates from a woman between 18 and 29 years old with acute or convalescent COVID-19. Material for sequencing was peripheral blood. The chain couples TRBV19 to TRBJ2-2, with a possible D match to TRBD1 (5 bases). The CDR3 is CASSITGGPTGELFF. The CDR3 DNA reads TGTGCCAGTAGTATAACAGGCGGCCCCACCGGGGAGCTGTTTTTT.